This T cell receptor (beta chain) came from a study of Ad26.COV2.S vaccination and SARS-CoV-2 variants. Trimming cost V 7 bases and J 6 bases; bases outside gene matches: 14. This CDR3 spans 15 amino acids. CDR1 SGHDT and CDR2 YYEEEE come from the germline V gene. The treatment is: roughly 19 received Ad26.COV2.S at low or high dose, single or two shots; about five received placebo; per-sample allocation not given. Sampling was done on day 63 after the first vaccine or placebo injection. Libraries were prepared by immunoSEQ multiplex PCR; TCRdb keeps only in-frame clonotypes and omits some of them. The table records some 500,000 clones, 89% of them present only once. This clone has more than one count but fewer than ten.

This receptor was obtained from a person aged 18-60 years who received the Ad26.COV2.S COVID-19 vaccine or a placebo. The genes are TRBV5-6 and TRBJ1-2, with TRBD1 identical over 8 bases. Source: peripheral blood, taken in a trial of Ad26.COV2.S vaccine versus placebo. The CDR3 coding sequence is TGTGCCAGCCAGGTCAGGGGGCGTTTAATTAATGGCTACACCTTC. Protein product: CASQVRGRLINGYTF. Complete variable domain (other parts from reference TRBV5-6 and TRBJ1-2): DAGVTQSPTHLIKTRGQQVTLRCSPKSGHDTVSWYQQALGQGPQFIFQYYEEEERQRGNFPDRFSGHQFPNYSSELNVNALLLGDSALYLCASQVRGRLINGYTFGSGTRLTVV.